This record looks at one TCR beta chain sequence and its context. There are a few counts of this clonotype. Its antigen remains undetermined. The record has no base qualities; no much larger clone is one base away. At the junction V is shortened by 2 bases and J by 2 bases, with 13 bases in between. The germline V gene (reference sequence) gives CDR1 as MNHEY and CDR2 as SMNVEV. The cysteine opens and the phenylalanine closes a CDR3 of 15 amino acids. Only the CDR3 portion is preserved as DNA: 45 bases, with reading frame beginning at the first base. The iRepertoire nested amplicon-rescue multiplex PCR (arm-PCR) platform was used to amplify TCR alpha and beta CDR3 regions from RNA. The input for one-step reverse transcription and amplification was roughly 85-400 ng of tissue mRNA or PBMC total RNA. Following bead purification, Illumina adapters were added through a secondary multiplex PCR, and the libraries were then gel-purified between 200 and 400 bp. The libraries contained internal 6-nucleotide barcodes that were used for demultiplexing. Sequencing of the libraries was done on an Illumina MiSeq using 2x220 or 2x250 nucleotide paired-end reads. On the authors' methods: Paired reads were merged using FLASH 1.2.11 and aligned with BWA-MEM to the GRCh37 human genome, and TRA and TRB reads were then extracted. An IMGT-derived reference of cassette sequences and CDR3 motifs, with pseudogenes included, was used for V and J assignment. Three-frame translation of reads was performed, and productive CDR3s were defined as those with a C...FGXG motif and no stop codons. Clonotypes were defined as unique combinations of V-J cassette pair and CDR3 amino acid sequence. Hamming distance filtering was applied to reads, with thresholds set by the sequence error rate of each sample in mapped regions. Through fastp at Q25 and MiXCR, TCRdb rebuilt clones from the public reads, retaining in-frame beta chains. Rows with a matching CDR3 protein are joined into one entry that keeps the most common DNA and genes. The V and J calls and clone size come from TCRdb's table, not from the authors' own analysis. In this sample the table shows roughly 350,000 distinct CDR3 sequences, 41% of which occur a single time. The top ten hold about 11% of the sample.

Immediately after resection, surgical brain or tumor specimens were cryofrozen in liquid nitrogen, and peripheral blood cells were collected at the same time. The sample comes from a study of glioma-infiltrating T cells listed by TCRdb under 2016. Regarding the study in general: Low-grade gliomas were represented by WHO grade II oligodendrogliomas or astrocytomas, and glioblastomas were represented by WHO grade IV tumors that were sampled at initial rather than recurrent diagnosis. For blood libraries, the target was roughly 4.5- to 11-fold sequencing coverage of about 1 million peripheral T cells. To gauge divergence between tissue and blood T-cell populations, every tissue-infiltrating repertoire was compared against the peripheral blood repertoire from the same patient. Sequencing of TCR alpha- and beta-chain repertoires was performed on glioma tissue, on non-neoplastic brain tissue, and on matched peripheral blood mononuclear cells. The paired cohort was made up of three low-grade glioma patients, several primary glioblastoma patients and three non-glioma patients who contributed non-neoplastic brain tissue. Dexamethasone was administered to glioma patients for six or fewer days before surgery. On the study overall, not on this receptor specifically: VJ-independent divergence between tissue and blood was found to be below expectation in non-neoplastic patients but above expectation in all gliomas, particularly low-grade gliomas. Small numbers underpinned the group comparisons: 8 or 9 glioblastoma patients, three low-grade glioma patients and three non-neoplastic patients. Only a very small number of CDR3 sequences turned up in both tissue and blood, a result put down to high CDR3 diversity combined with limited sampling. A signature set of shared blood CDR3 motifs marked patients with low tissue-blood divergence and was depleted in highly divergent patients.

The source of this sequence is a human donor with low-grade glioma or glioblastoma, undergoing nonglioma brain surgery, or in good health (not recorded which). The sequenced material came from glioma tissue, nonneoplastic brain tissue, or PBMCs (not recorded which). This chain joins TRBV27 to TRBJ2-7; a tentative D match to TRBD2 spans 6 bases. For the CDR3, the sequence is CASSLGGFSPYEQYF. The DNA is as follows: TGTGCCAGCAGTTTAGGGGGGTTTAGTCCCTACGAGCAGTACTTC.